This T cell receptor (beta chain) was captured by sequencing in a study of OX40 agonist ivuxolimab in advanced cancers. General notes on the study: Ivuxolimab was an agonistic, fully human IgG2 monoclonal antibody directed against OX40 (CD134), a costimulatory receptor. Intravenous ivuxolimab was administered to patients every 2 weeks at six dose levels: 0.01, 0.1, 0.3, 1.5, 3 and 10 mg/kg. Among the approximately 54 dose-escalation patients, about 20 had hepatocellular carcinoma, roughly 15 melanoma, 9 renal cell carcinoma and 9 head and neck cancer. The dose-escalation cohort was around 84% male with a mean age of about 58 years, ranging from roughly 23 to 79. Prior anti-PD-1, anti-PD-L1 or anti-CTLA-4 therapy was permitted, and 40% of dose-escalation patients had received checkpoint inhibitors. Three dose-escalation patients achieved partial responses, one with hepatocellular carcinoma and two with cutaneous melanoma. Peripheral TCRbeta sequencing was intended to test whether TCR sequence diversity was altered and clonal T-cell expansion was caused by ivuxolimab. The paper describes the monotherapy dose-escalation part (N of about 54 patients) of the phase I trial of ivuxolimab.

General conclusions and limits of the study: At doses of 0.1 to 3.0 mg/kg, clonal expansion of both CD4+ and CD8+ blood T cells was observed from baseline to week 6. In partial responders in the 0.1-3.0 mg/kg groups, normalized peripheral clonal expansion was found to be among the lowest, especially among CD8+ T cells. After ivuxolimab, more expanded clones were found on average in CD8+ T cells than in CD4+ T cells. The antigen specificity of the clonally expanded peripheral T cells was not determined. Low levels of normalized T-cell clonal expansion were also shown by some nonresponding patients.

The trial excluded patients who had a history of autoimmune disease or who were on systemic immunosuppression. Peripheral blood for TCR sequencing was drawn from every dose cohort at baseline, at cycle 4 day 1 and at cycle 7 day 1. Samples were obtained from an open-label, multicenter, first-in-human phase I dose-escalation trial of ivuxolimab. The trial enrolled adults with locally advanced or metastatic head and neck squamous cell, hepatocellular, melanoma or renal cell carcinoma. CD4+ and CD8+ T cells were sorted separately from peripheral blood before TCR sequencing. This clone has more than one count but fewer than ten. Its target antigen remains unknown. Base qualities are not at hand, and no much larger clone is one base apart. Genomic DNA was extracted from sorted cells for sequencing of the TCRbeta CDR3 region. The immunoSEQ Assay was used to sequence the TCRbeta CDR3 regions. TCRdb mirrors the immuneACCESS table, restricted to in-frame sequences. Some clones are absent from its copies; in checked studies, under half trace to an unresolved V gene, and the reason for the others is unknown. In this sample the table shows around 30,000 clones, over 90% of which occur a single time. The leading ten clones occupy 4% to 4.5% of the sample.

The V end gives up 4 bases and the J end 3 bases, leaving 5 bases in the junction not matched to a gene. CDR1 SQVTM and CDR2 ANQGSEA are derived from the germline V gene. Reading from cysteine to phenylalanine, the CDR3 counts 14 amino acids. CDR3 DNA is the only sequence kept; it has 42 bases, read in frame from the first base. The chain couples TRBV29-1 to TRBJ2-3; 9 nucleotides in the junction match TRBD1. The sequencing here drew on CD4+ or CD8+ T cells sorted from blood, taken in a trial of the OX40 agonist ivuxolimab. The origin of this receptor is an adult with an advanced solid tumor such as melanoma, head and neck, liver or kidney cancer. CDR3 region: CSVAGTGNTDTQYF. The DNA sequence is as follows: TGCAGCGTTGCCGGGACAGGGAATACAGATACGCAGTATTTT.